The 18 T cell receptor beta chains below all came from one sample that was sequenced in a study of T-cell reconstitution after alpha-beta-depleted transplantation in children. Molecular barcoding with unique molecular identifiers was used for the TCRbeta library. TCRdb recomputed calls from the PCR reads with MiXCR, one row per CDR3 protein. The sample gives hundreds of thousands of distinct CDR3 sequences, roughly 15% of which show up once; 1.1% is in the top ten. Sequenced here: PBMCs from the stem cell graft donor, sampled from the stem cell graft. The receptors come from a human donor who donated a stem cell graft to a child with acute myeloid leukemia.

This clonotype was counted a few times. CDR3 region: CASSSPRTTDTQYF. CDR3 bases: TGTGCCAGCAGCTCCCCCCGGACCACAGATACGCAGTATTTT. The V gene is TRBV7-9, the J gene TRBJ2-3; no clear D. The CDR3 is made up of 14 amino acids. Germline CDR1 and CDR2: SEHNR and FQNEAQ (reference sequence). Trimming removed 4 bases from V and 2 bases from J, with 10 bases in between.

This clonotype has more than one count but fewer than ten. The chain carries TRBV18 and TRBJ2-3; no reliable D call. The length of the CDR3 is 15 residues. V was trimmed by 1 base and J by 0 bases, leaving 8 bases between them. Germline lookup yields CDR1 KGHSH and CDR2 LQKENI. The CDR3 protein is CASSPLSSSTDTQYF. The CDR3 nucleotides are TGTGCCAGCTCACCACTAAGTTCTAGCACAGATACGCAGTATTTT.

Ten or more counts support this clonotype. The genes are TRBV6-5 and TRBJ2-4, with no clear D. The CDR3 loop spans 16 amino acids. V gave up 3 bases and J gave up 0 bases, with 12 bases separating them. CDR1 and CDR2 (germline): MNHEY, SVGAGI. The DNA of the CDR3 is TGTGCCAGCAGTTATCTGTCCTTCGAAGCCAAAAACATTCAGTACTTC. Its translation: CASSYLSFEAKNIQYF.

The chain carries TRBV5-1 and TRBJ2-3, with a possible D match to TRBD2 (5 bases). CDR3 length: 16 residues. Germline CDR1 reads SGHRS; CDR2 reads YFSETQ. Trimming took off 1 base at V and 2 bases at J, with 14 bases between the two ends. CDR3 sequence (DNA): TGCGCCAGCAGCTTGTTCCGGGAATCTCACACAGATACGCAGTATTTT. Translating gives CASSLFRESHTDTQYF.

This clonotype was picked up a small number of times. V gene TRBV12-5 combines with J gene TRBJ2-3, with TRBD2 identical over 8 bases. From germline, CDR1 is LGHNT and CDR2 FRNRAP. The CDR3 has 16 amino acids. V dropped 3 bases and J dropped 3; count of bases not matched to a gene: 8. This CDR3 is CASGLSGGGWTDTQYF. The CDR3, as DNA: TGTGCTAGTGGTTTATCCGGGGGGGGGTGGACAGATACGCAGTATTTT.

The sample holds a few counts of this clonotype. This chain connects TRBV20-1 to TRBJ1-1; D might be TRBD1 (6 bases). The CDR3 has 11 residues. CDR1 is DFQATT and CDR2 is SNEGSKA in the germline V gene (reference sequence). V was trimmed by 7 bases and J by 4 bases, leaving 10 bases between them. Here the CDR3 reads CSGGAGTEAFF. As DNA, the CDR3 is TGCAGTGGGGGGGCGGGCACTGAAGCTTTCTTT.

The rearrangement joins TRBV2 to TRBJ2-7, with D possibly matching TRBD1 (5 bases). CDR3 length: 12 residues. CDR1 and CDR2 from the germline V gene are SNHLY and FYNNEI. V was shortened by 5 bases and J by 6 bases, with 11 bases between the two germline ends. CDR3 nucleotides: TGTGCCAGCAGTTCCAGGGATTCCGAGCAGTACGTC. It translates to CASSSRDSEQYV.

This clonotype was detected a few times. The DNA for the CDR3 is TGTGCCAGCAGCGGATCGACAGGGAGCTCCTACAATGAGCAGTTCTTC. Translation: CASSGSTGSSYNEQFF. The chain links TRBV7-9 to TRBJ2-1; TRBD1 agrees at 7 bases. The CDR3 consists of 16 residues. Germline CDR1 and CDR2: SEHNR and FQNEAQ (reference sequence). The V and J ends lost 5 bases and 0 bases, in that order; junction bases with no gene match: 7.

This clonotype was observed at least ten times. The chain combines TRBV20-1 with TRBJ2-3; D possibly corresponds to TRBD2 (6 bases). The germline V gene has CDR1 DFQATT and CDR2 SNEGSKA (reference sequence). The ends were cut back, 6 bases at V and 1 base at J, with 14 bases in the middle. The CDR3 spans 14 residues. The CDR3 DNA is TGCAGTGCGATGGGGGAGGCGGGCACAGATACGCAGTATTTT. This gives the protein CSAMGEAGTDTQYF.

This clonotype was detected only a few times. The chain combines TRBV7-3 with TRBJ2-3; 16 bases line up with TRBD2. Germline assignment: CDR1 SGHTA and CDR2 FQGTGA. The CDR3 length is 19 residues. With 0 bases clipped from V and 2 bases from J, the junction kept 5 bases outside the gene matches. The CDR3 DNA reads as TGTGCCAGCAGCTTAACGGGGACTAGCGGGGGGGCATACACAGATACGCAGTATTTT. This sequence encodes CASSLTGTSGGAYTDTQYF.

Ten or more counts support this clonotype. The V and J genes are TRBV29-1 and TRBJ1-2, with unresolved D. With 4 bases removed from V and 0 bases from J, the gap between germline ends came to 12 bases. This CDR3 spans 14 amino acids. Germline CDR1 SQVTM, CDR2 ANQGSEA. The CDR3 loop reads CSVAVGRSNYGYTF. Written as DNA, the CDR3 is TGCAGCGTTGCCGTCGGGAGGTCTAACTATGGCTACACCTTC.

The J gene is TRBJ2-1, the V gene TRBV7-9, with 8 bases that match TRBD2. The trim removed 2 bases at V and 9 bases at J, leaving 9 bases unmatched. This CDR3 comprises 15 residues. Germline values: CDR1 SEHNR, CDR2 FQNEAQ (reference sequence). The CDR3 DNA is TGTGCCAGCAGCTTATGGGACGGGGGGGCCGGTGAGCAGTTCTTC. Protein sequence: CASSLWDGGAGEQFF.

There are a few counts of this clonotype. The chain has TRBV6-1 and TRBJ2-3; 7 bases agree with TRBD1. V lost 7 bases and J lost 2; bases outside the gene matches: 15. The CDR3 runs to 17 residues. From germline, CDR1 is MNHNS and CDR2 SASEGT. For the CDR3, the DNA is TGTGCCAGCACCAACCAGTTTGGGACAGCGAACACAGATACGCAGTATTTT. It codes for CASTNQFGTANTDTQYF.

This clonotype has a count of ten or more. The chain joins TRBV12-3 or TRBV12-4 to TRBJ1-1; D perhaps matches TRBD1 (5 bases). The ends were cut back, 6 bases at V and 8 bases at J, with 13 bases in the middle. The CDR3 runs to 12 residues. Written as DNA, the CDR3 is TGTGCCAGCAGCCAGAATGAGGGGGAAGCTTTCTTT. Its translation is CASSQNEGEAFF.

A few counts support this clonotype. The rearrangement joins TRBV12-3 or TRBV12-4 to TRBJ2-3; 16 nucleotides align to TRBD2. V dropped 3 bases and J dropped 1; count of bases not matched to a gene: 4. The CDR3 has 18 amino acids. The CDR3 region is CASSFGTSGGAGTDTQYF. The CDR3 coding sequence is TGTGCCAGCAGTTTCGGGACTAGCGGGGGGGCCGGCACAGATACGCAGTATTTT.

The rearrangement joins TRBV27 to TRBJ2-1; TRBD2 matches 12 bases. V trimming: 2 bases; J trimming: 5 bases; junction bases outside the gene matches: 1. This CDR3 spans 15 amino acids. Germline CDR1 is MNHEY and CDR2 is SMNVEV (reference sequence). The CDR3 is CASSLRTSGNNEQFF. In nucleotides, the CDR3 is TGTGCCAGCAGTTTAAGGACTAGCGGGAACAATGAGCAGTTCTTC.

This clonotype was seen a few times. J is TRBJ2-1 and V is TRBV24-1; 10 bases are a match to TRBD2. Trimming removed 10 bases from V and 4 bases from J; junction bases left unmatched: 6. Germline CDR1 is KGHDR and CDR2 is SFDVKD. The CDR3 totals 14 residues. DNA for the CDR3: TGTGCCACTAGTCCTAGCGGGGGATACAATGAGCAGTTCTTC. Protein: CATSPSGGYNEQFF.

This sequence joins TRBV12-3 or TRBV12-4 and TRBJ1-1, with 8 bases lining up with TRBD1. The CDR3 totals 17 residues. The trim removed 3 bases at V and 0 bases at J, leaving 9 bases unmatched. CDR3 protein: CASSFDRGGFLNTEAFF. CDR3 nucleotides: TGTGCCAGCAGTTTTGACAGGGGAGGTTTTTTGAACACTGAAGCTTTCTTT.